The sequence of this TCR beta chain was determined in a study of graft-versus-host responses after intestinal transplantation. General study results and limits: Early post-transplant HvG declines were associated with peak circulating GvH clone levels.

V was clipped by 4 bases and J by 6 bases, with 14 bases between them. CDR3 size: 14 residues. Germline CDR1 LNHDA, CDR2 SQIVND (reference sequence). Note on this clone: The antigen remains undetermined.

TCRdb's table, derived via immunoSEQ multiplex PCR, lists solely in-frame clones and lacks some. The table shows approximately 110,000 clones, with 90% to 95% occurring only once. The source material was unstimulated CD8+ T cells sorted from spleen or lymph node cells, sampled before transplant. This clonotype was obtained from a human donor who was the organ donor for an intestinal transplant. This sequence joins TRBV19 and TRBJ2-3; D may be TRBD1 (6 bases). CDR3 nucleotide sequence: TGTGCCAGTAGTACGAGGGGGTTCGGGGATACGCAGTATTTT. Protein product: CASSTRGFGDTQYF.